Listed below are T cell receptor beta chains from one sample, sequenced in a study of shared clonotypes between healthy human individuals. Data came from immunoSEQ multiplex PCR; TCRdb stores just in-frame clones and leaves some out. The table has about 2.1 million clones, 80% to 95% seen once. Sequences were obtained from naive CD8+ T cells from PBMCs. The receptors come from a man aged 18 to 35 in good health. Some clones in this sample may be carry-over from other donors' samples. Both conserved end residues are part of each CDR3. The D gene is left open where the match is weak. Some rows have no size entry. The others give once, few or many, or a class for an expanded clone.

TRBD1,TRBV28,few,TRBJ1-1,TGTGCCAGCAGTCCCCTCGGGACAGTGGCTGAAGCTTTCTTT,CASSPLGTVAEAFF
TRBD2,TRBV15,-,TRBJ2-2,TGTGCCACCAGCGGTCCATTGGCTAGCGGGAGTGGAGCATCACCCGGGGAGCTGTTTTTT,CATSGPLASGSGASPGELFF
-,TRBV6-5,-,TRBJ1-2,TGTGCCAGCAGTCCCAGAGCTGTTAACTATGGCTACACCTTC,CASSPRAVNYGYTF
TRBD1,TRBV4-3,-,TRBJ1-1,TGCGCCAGCAGCCAAGGTACAGGGGCGGGGGCTGAAGCTTTCTTT,CASSQGTGAGAEAFF
TRBD2,TRBV5-1,-,TRBJ2-5,TGCGCCAGCAGCTTGGGACTAGCGGGATTGGTAGCGGAGACCCAGTACTTC,CASSLGLAGLVAETQYF
-,TRBV15,-,TRBJ2-1,TGTGCCACCAGCGACCGGGACTTAGCCTACAATGAGCAGTTCTTC,CATSDRDLAYNEQFF
-,TRBV5-4,-,TRBJ2-3,TGTGCCAGCAGCTTGAATCCCCTGAGAACCACAGATACGCAGTATTTT,CASSLNPLRTTDTQYF
-,TRBV7-9,-,TRBJ2-6,TGTGCCAGCAGCTCGACCCTACGAAGCTCTGGGGCCAACGTCCTGACTTTC,CASSSTLRSSGANVLTF
-,TRBV2,-,TRBJ1-6,TGTGCCAGCAGTGAAAACCTTGAACGGAATTCACCCCTCCACTTT,CASSENLERNSPLHF
TRBD2,TRBV7-9,-,TRBJ2-7,TGTGCCAGCAACATCGGACTAGCGGGAGGACACTACGAGCAGTACTTC,CASNIGLAGGHYEQYF
-,TRBV5-3,-,TRBJ2-2,TGTGCCAGAAATTACACCGGGGAGCTGTTTTTT,CARNYTGELFF
TRBD1,TRBV10-2,-,TRBJ1-2,TGCGCCAGCAGTGCGGGACAGAACTATGGCTACACCTTC,CASSAGQNYGYTF
TRBD2,TRBV7-9,-,TRBJ2-3,TGTGCCAGCAGCTTCGAACTAGCGGGGGGCACAGATACGCAGTATTTT,CASSFELAGGTDTQYF
TRBD2,TRBV11-2,-,TRBJ2-1,TGTGCCAGCAGCTTAAGTAGCGGGAGAACTTCCAATGAGCAGTTCTTC,CASSLSSGRTSNEQFF
-,TRBV29-1,-,TRBJ2-1,TGCAGCGCTTTAGGGGTCCACAATGAGCAGTTCTTC,CSALGVHNEQFF
-,TRBV19,-,TRBJ1-5,TGTGCCAGTAGTTTTACAGGTTACAATCAGCCCCAGCATTTT,CASSFTGYNQPQHF
-,TRBV7-9,-,TRBJ2-4,TGTGCCAGCAGCCCCCGGGGATCCAAAAACATTCAGTACTTC,CASSPRGSKNIQYF
-,TRBV11-3,once,TRBJ2-2,TGTGCCAGCAGCTTGACGGAAAACACCGGGGAGCTGTTTTTT,CASSLTENTGELFF
-,TRBV19,-,TRBJ1-1,TGTGCCAGTAGTATCGGCGGTAGTGAAGCTTTCTTT,CASSIGGSEAFF
-,TRBV13,-,TRBJ2-2,TGTGCCAGCAGCCCGGTGGGGGACACCGGGGAGCTGTTTTTT,CASSPVGDTGELFF
TRBD2,TRBV28,-,TRBJ2-7,TGTGCCAGCGCGACTAGCGGGAGTTACGAGCAGTACTTC,CASATSGSYEQYF
-,TRBV10-3,-,TRBJ1-3,TGTGCCATCAGAAGATCAGAGGGGGGCTCTGGAAACACCATATATTTT,CAIRRSEGGSGNTIYF
-,TRBV28,-,TRBJ2-7,TGTGCCAGCAATGAGGGAGGATACTTCGAGCAGTACTTC,CASNEGGYFEQYF
-,TRBV5-1,-,TRBJ2-7,TGCGCCAGCAGCCCAGCACGGACGGGTTACTACGAGCAGTACTTC,CASSPARTGYYEQYF
-,TRBV4-2,few,TRBJ2-4,TGTGCCAGCAGCCAAGATAGTGAGGTTTTGGCTGGCATTCAGTACTTC,CASSQDSEVLAGIQYF
-,TRBV7-9,-,TRBJ1-4,TGTGCCAGCAGCCAACCGGAGGGGAATGAAAAACTGTTTTTT,CASSQPEGNEKLFF
TRBD2,TRBV9,-,TRBJ2-7,TGTGCCAGCAGCTTAGCTAGCGGGCCTTACGAGCAGTACTTC,CASSLASGPYEQYF
TRBD2,TRBV28,-,TRBJ2-5,TGTGCCAGCAGTTCGGGACTAGCGGGAGCGGAGACCCAGTACTTC,CASSSGLAGAETQYF
-,TRBV28,-,TRBJ2-7,TGTGCCAGCCAAACTAGAAAGGTTGGGTCCTACGAGCAGTACTTC,CASQTRKVGSYEQYF